Listed here are 14 T cell receptor beta chains from one sample, sequenced in a study of molecular identifiers for immune sequencing clone quantification. Via MiXCR, TCRdb re-called the PCR reads, giving one row per CDR3 protein. The sample has under 600,000 distinct CDR3 sequences; roughly 25% are singletons. The sequencing input was naive CD8+ T cells from blood, with Jurkat cell RNA spiked in. The sample's subset: FACS-sorted CD8+CD4-CCR7+CD45RA+ naive T cells. These receptors all come from a human donor in good health. Some libraries in this study had Jurkat cell RNA spiked in.

A word on this clonotype: An end of the junction does not agree with germline; a read error may underlie this. The gene calls are TRBV24-1 and TRBJ2-2, with 7 bases aligning to TRBD1. The CDR3 totals 17 residues. Per the germline V gene, CDR1 is KGHDR and CDR2 is SFDVKD. In DNA form, the CDR3 reads TGTCCCACCAGTGATCTCACATGGACAGGGAACACCGGGGAGCTGTTTTTT. Its translation: CPTSDLTWTGNTGELFF.

This clonotype came up a few times. The rearrangement uses TRBV11-2 and TRBJ2-5; 11 bases line up with TRBD1. Per the germline V gene, CDR1 is SGHAT and CDR2 is FQNNGV. Unmatched junction bases numbered 2, after V lost 1 base and J lost 4 bases. The CDR3 loop spans 15 amino acids. CDR3: CASSLVGTGGETQYF. DNA of the CDR3: TGTGCCAGCAGCTTAGTAGGGACAGGGGGAGAGACCCAGTACTTC.

This clonotype was observed a handful of times. The chain is built from TRBV5-4 and TRBJ2-3; TRBD1 aligns across 11 bases. In germline, CDR1 is SGHNT, CDR2 YYREEE (reference sequence). The CDR3 totals 17 residues. V gave up 0 bases and J gave up 0 bases; unmatched junction bases: 3. The CDR3 sequence: CASSLGGQGVSTDTQYF. CDR3 nucleotide sequence: TGTGCCAGCAGCTTGGGGGGACAGGGGGTTAGCACAGATACGCAGTATTTT.

J is TRBJ2-3 and V is TRBV3-1; no clear D gene. CDR3 length: 15 residues. Germline V gene data show CDR1 as LGHDT and CDR2 as YNNKEL (reference sequence). V was shortened by 1 base and J by 0 bases, with 8 bases between the two germline ends. The CDR3 spells CASSQVSRSTDTQYF. The CDR3, as DNA: TGTGCCAGCAGCCAAGTTTCGCGCAGCACAGATACGCAGTATTTT.

This clonotype is a singleton in its sample. The rearrangement links TRBV28 to TRBJ2-7, with D possibly being TRBD2 (6 bases). Trimming pared 6 bases from V and 1 base from J, leaving 31 bases between. Germline V gene data show CDR1 as MDHEN and CDR2 as SYDVKM. The CDR3 is 20 residues long. The CDR3 nucleotides read TGTGCCAGCAGCATTACCGGGACTCCACGAAAACCCGAAGGATCCTACGAGCAGTACTTC. Encoded protein: CASSITGTPRKPEGSYEQYF.

Details on this clonotype: An end of the junction does not agree with germline; a read error may underlie this. The chain is built from TRBV7-2 and TRBJ1-3; D gene uncertain. Germline assignment: CDR1 SGHTA and CDR2 FQGNSA. CDR3 size: 17 residues. The CDR3 nucleotides are TGTGCCAGCAGCCCGCTATATAACAGACCTGCGGGAAACACCACATATTTT. Encoded protein: CASSPLYNRPAGNTTYF.

To note about this clonotype: Since a much larger clone is just one base distant, this may be a read error. V gene TRBV5-4 combines with J gene TRBJ2-3, with no clear D. CDR1 and CDR2 (germline): SGHNT, YYREEE (reference sequence). The CDR3 length is 13 residues. The V and J ends lost 5 bases and 3 bases respectively, with 10 bases between them. CDR3 sequence: CASRVAGTDTQYF. The DNA for the CDR3 is TGTGCCAGCAGAGTGGCTGGGACAGATACGCAGTATTTT.

This clonotype was recorded at least ten times. This rearrangement joins TRBV6-5 to TRBJ2-7; no firm D call. Germline V gives CDR1 MNHEY, CDR2 SVGAGI. The V end lost 0 bases, the J end lost 6 bases, and 9 bases lay between the germline ends. The CDR3 consists of 13 residues. The CDR3 region has the DNA TGTGCCAGCAGTTACTCGTCCAGAGGCGAGCAGTACTTC. Its translation: CASSYSSRGEQYF.

V and J are TRBV6-2 or TRBV6-3 and TRBJ1-5; D remains ambiguous. Per germline, CDR1 MNHEY and CDR2 SVGEGT. The CDR3 spans 13 residues. V dropped 5 bases and J dropped 3 bases, with 8 bases sitting between them. CDR3 sequence reads: CASSPRHNQPQHF. CDR3 in DNA: TGTGCCAGCAGTCCGAGGCACAATCAGCCCCAGCATTTT.

To note about this clonotype: Since a much larger clone is just one base distant, this may be a read error. The V and J genes are TRBV4-3 and TRBJ1-4; TRBD1 is a possible D gene (5 bases). The CDR3 is made up of 15 amino acids. Germline V gene sequence: CDR1 LGHNA, CDR2 YSLEER. The ends were cut back, 4 bases at V and 4 bases at J, with 13 bases in the middle. The CDR3, as DNA: TGCGCCAGCAGCCCAAGGGACGGGGTTAATGAAAAACTGTTTTTT. It encodes CASSPRDGVNEKLFF.

V gene TRBV4-1 combines with J gene TRBJ2-2; 7 bases fit TRBD1. The V gene's germline CDR1 is MGHRA and CDR2 YSYEKL. This CDR3 has 16 residues. J lost 4 bases, V lost 4 bases, and 9 bases had no gene match. The CDR3 DNA reads TGCGCCAGCAGCCCCGGGACAGTTCCGGGCACCGGGGAGCTGTTTTTT. Translation gives CASSPGTVPGTGELFF.

This rearrangement joins TRBV4-2 to TRBJ1-2, with unresolved D. V was pared by 0 bases and J by 4 bases, with 15 bases between. The germline V gene encodes CDR1 LGHNA and CDR2 YNFKEQ. The CDR3 contains 16 residues. This CDR3 reads CASSQDLDAALYGYTF. The CDR3 DNA follows: TGTGCCAGCAGCCAAGATCTGGATGCCGCCCTCTATGGCTACACCTTC.

Notes on this clonotype: The missing conserved phenylalanine or tryptophan at the end of this CDR3 makes a read error likely. This sequence joins TRBV19 and TRBJ2-1; TRBD2 matches 15 bases. CDR1 and CDR2 from the germline V gene are LNHDA and SQIVND (reference sequence). The CDR3 is made up of 17 amino acids. With V trimmed by 5 bases and J by 4 bases, 6 bases remained unmatched. The CDR3 coding sequence is TGTGCCAGTAGTGTCGGGACTAGCGGGGGGTATTACAATGAGCAGTTCGTC. Its translation is CASSVGTSGGYYNEQFV.

The V gene is TRBV20-1, the J gene TRBJ2-5, with D possibly TRBD2 on 6 matching bases. V shed 6 bases and J shed 5 bases, with 19 bases lying between them. CDR1 is DFQATT, CDR2 SNEGSKA, per germline (reference sequence). The CDR3 loop spans 14 amino acids. This CDR3 is CSASPRAGLETQYF. CDR3 DNA sequence: TGCAGTGCCTCCCCTCGCGCGGGGTTGGAGACCCAGTACTTC.